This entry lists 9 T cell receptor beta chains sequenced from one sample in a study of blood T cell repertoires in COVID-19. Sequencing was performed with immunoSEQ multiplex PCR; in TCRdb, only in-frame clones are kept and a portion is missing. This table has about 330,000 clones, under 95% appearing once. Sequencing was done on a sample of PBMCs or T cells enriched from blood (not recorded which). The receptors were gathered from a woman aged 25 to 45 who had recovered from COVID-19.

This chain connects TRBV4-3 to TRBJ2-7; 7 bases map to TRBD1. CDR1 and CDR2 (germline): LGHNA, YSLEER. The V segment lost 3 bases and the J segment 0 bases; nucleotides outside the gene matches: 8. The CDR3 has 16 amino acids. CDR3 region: CASSQGTVLSSYEQYF. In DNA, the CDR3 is TGCGCCAGCAGCCAGGGGACAGTCCTGAGCTCCTACGAGCAGTACTTC.

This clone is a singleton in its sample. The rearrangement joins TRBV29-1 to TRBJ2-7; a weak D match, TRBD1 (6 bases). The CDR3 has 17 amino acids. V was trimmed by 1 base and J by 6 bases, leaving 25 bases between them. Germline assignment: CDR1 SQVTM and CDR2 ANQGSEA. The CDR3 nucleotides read TGCAGCGTTGAAGGAGGGGGTCTTAGCGTCCTCGCCCCCGAGCAGTACTTC. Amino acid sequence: CSVEGGGLSVLAPEQYF.

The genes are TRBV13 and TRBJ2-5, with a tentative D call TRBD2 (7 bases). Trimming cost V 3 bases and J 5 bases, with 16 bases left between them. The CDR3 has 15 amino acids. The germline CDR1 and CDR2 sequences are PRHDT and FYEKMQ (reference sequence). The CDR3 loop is CASSFLAEGGETQYF. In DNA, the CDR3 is TGTGCCAGCAGCTTCCTAGCGGAGGGGGGGGAGACCCAGTACTTC.

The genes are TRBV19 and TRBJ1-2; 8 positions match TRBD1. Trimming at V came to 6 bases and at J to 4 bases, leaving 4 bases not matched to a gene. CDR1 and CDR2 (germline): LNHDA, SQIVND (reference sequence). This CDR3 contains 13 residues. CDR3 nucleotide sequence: TGTGCCAGTAGCTCAGGACAGGGCTATGGCTACACCTTC. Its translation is CASSSGQGYGYTF.

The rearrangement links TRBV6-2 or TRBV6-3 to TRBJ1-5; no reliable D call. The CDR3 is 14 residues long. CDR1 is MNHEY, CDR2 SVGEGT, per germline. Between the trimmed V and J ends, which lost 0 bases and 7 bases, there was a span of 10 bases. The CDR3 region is CASSYSSPWQPQHF. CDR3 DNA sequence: TGTGCCAGCAGTTACTCGAGCCCCTGGCAGCCCCAGCATTTT.

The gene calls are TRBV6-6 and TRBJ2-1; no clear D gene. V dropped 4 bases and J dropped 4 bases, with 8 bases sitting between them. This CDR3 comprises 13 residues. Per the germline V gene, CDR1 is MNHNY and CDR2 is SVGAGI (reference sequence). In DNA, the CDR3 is TGTGCCAGCAGTTTCACAGAGTACAATGAGCAGTTCTTC. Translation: CASSFTEYNEQFF.

CDR3 coding DNA: TGTGCCAGCAGCGTAGGAACTAGCGGCACCGGGGAGCTGTTTTTT. Protein product: CASSVGTSGTGELFF. The chain joins TRBV9 to TRBJ2-2; 8 bases align to TRBD2. With 0 bases clipped from V and 4 bases from J, the junction kept 2 bases outside the gene matches. This CDR3 spans 15 amino acids. The germline V gene has CDR1 SGDLS and CDR2 YYNGEE.

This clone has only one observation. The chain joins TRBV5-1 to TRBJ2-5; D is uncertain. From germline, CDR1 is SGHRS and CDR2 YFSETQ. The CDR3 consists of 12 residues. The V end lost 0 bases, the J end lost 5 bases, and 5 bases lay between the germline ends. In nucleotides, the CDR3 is TGCGCCAGCAGCTTGGCCATGGAGACCCAGTACTTC. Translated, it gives CASSLAMETQYF.

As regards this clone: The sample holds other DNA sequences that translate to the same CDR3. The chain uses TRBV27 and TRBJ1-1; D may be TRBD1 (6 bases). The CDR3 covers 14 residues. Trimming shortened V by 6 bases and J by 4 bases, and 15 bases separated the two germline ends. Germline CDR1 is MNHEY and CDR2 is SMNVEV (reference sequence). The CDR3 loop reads CASSKGQRGTEAFF. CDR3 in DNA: TGTGCCAGCAGCAAAGGACAGAGGGGCACTGAAGCTTTCTTT.